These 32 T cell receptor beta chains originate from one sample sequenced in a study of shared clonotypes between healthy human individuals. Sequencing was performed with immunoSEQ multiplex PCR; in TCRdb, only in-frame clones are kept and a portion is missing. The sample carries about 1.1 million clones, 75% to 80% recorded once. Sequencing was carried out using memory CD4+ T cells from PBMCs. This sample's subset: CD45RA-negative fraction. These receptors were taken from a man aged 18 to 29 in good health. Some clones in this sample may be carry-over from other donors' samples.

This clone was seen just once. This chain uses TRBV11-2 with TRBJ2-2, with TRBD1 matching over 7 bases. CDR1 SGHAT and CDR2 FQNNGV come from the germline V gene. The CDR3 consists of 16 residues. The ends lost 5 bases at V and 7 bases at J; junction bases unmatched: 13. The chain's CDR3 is CASSAVTGPVGGELFF. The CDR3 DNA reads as TGTGCCAGCAGCGCCGTGACAGGGCCAGTGGGCGGGGAGCTGTTTTTT.

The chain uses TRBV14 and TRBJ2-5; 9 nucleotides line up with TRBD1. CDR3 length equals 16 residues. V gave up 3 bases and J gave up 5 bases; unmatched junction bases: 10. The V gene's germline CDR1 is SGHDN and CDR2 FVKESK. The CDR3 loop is CASSHLRDRDFETQYF. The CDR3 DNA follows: TGTGCCAGCAGCCATCTCCGGGACAGGGATTTCGAGACCCAGTACTTC. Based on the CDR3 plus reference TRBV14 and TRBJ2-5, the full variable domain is EAGVTQFPSHSVIEKGQTVTLRCDPISGHDNLYWYRRVMGKEIKFLLHFVKESKQDESGMPNNRFLAERTGGTYSTLKVQPAELEDSGVYFCASSHLRDRDFETQYFGPGTRLLVL.

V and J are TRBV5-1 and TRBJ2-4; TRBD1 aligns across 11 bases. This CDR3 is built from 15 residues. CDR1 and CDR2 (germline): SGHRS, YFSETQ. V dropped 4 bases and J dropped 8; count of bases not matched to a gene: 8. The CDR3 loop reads CASSTDGQGADIQYF. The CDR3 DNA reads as TGCGCCAGCAGCACAGATGGACAGGGGGCGGACATTCAGTACTTC. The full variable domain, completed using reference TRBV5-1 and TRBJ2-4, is KAGVTQTPRYLIKTRGQQVTLSCSPISGHRSVSWYQQTPGQGLQFLFEYFSETQRNKGNFPGRFSGRQFSNSRSEMNVSTLELGDSALYLCASSTDGQGADIQYFGAGTRLSVL.

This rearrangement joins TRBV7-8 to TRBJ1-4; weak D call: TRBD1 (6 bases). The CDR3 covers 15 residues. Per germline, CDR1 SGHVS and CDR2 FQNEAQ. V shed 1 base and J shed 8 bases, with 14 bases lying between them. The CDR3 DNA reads TGTGCCAGCAGCTTAGAACAGGGATCTGGAGAAAAACTGTTTTTT. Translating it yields CASSLEQGSGEKLFF.

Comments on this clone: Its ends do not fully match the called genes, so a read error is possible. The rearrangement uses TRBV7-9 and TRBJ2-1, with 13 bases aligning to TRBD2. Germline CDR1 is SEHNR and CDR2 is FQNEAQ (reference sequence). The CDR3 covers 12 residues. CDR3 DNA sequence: TGTGCCAGCAGCGGACTAGCGGGGGAGCAATTCTTC. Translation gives CASSGLAGEQFF. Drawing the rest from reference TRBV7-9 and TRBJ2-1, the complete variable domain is DTGVSQNPRHKITKRGQNVTFRCDPISEHNRLYWYRQTLGQGPEFLTYFQNEAQLEKSRLLSDRFSAERPKGSFSTLEIQRTEQGDSAMYLCASSGLAGEQFFGPGTRLTVL.

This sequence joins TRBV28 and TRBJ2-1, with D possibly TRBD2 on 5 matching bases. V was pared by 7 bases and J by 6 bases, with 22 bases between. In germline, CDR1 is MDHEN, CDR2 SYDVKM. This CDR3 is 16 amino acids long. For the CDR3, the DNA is TGTGCCAGCAACCCGGCGGGCCGCGGTGGAGGCAATGAGCAGTTCTTC. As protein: CASNPAGRGGGNEQFF. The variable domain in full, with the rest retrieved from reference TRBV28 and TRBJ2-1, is DVKVTQSSRYLVKRTGEKVFLECVQDMDHENMFWYRQDPGLGLRLIYFSYDVKMKEKGDIPEGYSVSREKKERFSLILESASTNQTSMYLCASNPAGRGGGNEQFFGPGTRLTVL.

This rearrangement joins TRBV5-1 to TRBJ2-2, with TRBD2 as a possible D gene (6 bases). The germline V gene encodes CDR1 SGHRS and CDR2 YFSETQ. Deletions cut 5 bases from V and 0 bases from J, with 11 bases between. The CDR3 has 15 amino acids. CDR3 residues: CASRYGGTNTGELFF. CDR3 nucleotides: TGCGCCAGCAGGTACGGCGGGACGAACACCGGGGAGCTGTTTTTT.

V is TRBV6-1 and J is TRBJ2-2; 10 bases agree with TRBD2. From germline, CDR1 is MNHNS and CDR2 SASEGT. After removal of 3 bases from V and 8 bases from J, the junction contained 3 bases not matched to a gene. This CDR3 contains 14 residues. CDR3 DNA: TGTGCCAGCAGTGATACTAGCGGGATTGGGGAGCTGTTTTTT. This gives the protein CASSDTSGIGELFF.

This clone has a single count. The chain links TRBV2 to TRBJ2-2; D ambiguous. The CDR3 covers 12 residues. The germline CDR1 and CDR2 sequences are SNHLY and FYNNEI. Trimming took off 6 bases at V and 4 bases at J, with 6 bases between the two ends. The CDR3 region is CASRVRTGELFF. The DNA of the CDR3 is TGTGCCAGCAGGGTACGCACCGGGGAGCTGTTTTTT. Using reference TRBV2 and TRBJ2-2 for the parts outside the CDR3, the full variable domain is EPEVTQTPSHQVTQMGQEVILRCVPISNHLYFYWYRQILGQKVEFLVSFYNNEISEKSEIFDDQFSVERPDGSNFTLKIRSTKLEDSAMYFCASRVRTGELFFGEGSRLTVL.

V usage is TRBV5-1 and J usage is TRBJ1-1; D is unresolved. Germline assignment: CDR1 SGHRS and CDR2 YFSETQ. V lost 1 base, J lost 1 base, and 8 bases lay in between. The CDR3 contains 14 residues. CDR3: CASSLLWGNTEAFF. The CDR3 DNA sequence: TGCGCCAGCAGCTTGCTGTGGGGGAACACTGAAGCTTTCTTT.

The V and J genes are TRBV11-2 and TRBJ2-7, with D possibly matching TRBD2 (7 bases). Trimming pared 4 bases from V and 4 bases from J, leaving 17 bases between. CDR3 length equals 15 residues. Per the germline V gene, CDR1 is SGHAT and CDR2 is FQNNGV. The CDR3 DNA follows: TGTGCCAGCAGCTGGGGAGTCGGGGGGCGTTACGAGCAGTACTTC. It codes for CASSWGVGGRYEQYF. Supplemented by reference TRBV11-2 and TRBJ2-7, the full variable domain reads EAGVAQSPRYKIIEKRQSVAFWCNPISGHATLYWYQQILGQGPKLLIQFQNNGVVDDSQLPKDRFSAERLKGVDSTLKIQPAKLEDSAVYLCASSWGVGGRYEQYFGPGTRLTVT.

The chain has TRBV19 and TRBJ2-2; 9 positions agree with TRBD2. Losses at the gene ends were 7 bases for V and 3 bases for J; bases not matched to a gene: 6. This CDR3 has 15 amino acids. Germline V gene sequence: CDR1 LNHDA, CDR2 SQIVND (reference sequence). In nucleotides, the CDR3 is TGTGCCAGTACCTCCGGGACTAGCCACACCGGGGAGCTGTTTTTT. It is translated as CASTSGTSHTGELFF.

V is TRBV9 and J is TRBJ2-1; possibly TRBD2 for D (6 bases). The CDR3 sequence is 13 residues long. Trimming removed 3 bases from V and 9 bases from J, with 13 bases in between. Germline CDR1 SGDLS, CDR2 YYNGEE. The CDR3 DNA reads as TGTGCCAGCAGCGGTTCGGGAGAAACTGAGCAGTTCTTC. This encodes CASSGSGETEQFF.

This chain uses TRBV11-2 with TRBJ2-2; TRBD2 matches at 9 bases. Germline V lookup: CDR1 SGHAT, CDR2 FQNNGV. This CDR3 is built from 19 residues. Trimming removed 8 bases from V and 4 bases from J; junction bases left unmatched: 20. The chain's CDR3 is CASCPLSGSGSLSTGELFF. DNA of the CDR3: TGTGCCAGCTGCCCCTTGAGCGGTAGCGGGAGTTTAAGCACCGGGGAGCTGTTTTTT.

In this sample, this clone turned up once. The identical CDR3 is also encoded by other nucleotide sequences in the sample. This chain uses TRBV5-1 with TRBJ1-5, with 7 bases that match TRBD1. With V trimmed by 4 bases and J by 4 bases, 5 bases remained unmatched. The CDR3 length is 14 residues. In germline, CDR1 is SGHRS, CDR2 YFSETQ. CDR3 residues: CASSPGTENQPQHF. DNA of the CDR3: TGCGCCAGCAGCCCTGGGACAGAAAATCAGCCCCAGCATTTT.

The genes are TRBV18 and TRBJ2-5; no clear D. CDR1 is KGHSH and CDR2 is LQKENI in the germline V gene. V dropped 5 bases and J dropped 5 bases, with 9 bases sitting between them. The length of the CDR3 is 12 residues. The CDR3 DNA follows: TGTGCCAGCTCAAGTCCAATGGAGACCCAGTACTTC. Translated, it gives CASSSPMETQYF.

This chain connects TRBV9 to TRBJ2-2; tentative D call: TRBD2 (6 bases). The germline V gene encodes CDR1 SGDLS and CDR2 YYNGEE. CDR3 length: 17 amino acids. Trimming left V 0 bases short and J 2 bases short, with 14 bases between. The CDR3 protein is CASSVDQAGRNTGELFF. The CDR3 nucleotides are TGTGCCAGCAGCGTAGATCAGGCGGGACGAAACACCGGGGAGCTGTTTTTT. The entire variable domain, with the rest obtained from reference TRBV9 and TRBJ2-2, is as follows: DSGVTQTPKHLITATGQRVTLRCSPRSGDLSVYWYQQSLDQGLQFLIQYYNGEERAKGNILERFSAQQFPDLHSELNLSSLELGDSALYFCASSVDQAGRNTGELFFGEGSRLTVL.

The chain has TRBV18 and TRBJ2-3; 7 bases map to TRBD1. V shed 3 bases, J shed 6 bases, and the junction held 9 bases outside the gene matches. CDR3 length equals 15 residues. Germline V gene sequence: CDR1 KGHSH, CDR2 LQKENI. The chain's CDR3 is CASSPTGQSRDTQYF. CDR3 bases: TGTGCCAGCTCACCGACGGGACAGTCTAGGGATACGCAGTATTTT.

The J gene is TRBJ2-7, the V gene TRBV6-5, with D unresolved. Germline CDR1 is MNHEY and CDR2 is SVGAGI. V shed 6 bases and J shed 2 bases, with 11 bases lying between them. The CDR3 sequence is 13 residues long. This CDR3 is CASRVKWTYEQYF. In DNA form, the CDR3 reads TGTGCCAGCAGAGTCAAATGGACCTACGAGCAGTACTTC.

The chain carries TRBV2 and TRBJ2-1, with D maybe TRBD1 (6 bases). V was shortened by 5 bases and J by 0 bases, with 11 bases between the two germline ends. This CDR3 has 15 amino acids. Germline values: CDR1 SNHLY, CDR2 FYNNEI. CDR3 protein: CASSQQGFSYNEQFF. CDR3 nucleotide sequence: TGTGCCAGCAGTCAACAGGGTTTCTCCTACAATGAGCAGTTCTTC.

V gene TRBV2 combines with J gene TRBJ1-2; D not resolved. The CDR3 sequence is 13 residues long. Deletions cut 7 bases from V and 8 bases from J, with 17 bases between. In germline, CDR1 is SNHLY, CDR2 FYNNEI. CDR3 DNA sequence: TGTGCCAGCAACCAAAATCAGGACGGCGGCTACACCTTC. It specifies CASNQNQDGGYTF.

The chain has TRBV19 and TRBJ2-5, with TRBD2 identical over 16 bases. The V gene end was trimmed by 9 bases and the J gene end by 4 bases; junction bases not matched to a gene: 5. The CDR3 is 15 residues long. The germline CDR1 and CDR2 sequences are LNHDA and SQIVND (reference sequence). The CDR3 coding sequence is TGTGCCAGCGGGACTAGCGGGAGGGAGGGAGAGACCCAGTACTTC. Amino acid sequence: CASGTSGREGETQYF.

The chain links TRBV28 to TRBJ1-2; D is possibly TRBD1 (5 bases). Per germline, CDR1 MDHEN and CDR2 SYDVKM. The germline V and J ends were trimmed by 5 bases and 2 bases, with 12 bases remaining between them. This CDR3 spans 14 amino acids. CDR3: CASSDTRGNYGYTF. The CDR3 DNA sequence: TGTGCCAGCAGTGATACACGGGGGAACTATGGCTACACCTTC.

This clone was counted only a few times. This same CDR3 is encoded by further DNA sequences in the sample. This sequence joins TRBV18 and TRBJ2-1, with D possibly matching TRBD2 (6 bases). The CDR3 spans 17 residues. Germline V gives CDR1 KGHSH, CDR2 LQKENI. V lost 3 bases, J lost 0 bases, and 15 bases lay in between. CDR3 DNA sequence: TGTGCCAGCTCACCGCGGTCGGGGGTCAGCTCCTACAATGAGCAGTTCTTC. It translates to CASSPRSGVSSYNEQFF. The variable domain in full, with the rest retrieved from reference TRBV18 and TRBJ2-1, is NAGVMQNPRHLVRRRGQEARLRCSPMKGHSHVYWYRQLPEEGLKFMVYLQKENIIDESGMPKERFSAEFPKEGPSILRIQQVVRGDSAAYFCASSPRSGVSSYNEQFFGPGTRLTVL.

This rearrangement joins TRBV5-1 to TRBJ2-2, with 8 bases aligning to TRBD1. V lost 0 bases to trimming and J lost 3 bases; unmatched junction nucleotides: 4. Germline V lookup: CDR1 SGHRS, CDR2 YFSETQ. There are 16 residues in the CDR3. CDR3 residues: CASSLGDRSYTGELFF. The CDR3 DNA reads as TGCGCCAGCAGCTTGGGGGACAGGTCCTACACCGGGGAGCTGTTTTTT.

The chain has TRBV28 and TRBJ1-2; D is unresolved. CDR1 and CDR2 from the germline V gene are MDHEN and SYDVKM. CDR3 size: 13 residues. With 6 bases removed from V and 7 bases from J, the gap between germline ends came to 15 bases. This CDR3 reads CASRKPPARGYTF. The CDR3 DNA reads TGTGCCAGCAGAAAACCACCCGCCCGTGGCTACACCTTC.

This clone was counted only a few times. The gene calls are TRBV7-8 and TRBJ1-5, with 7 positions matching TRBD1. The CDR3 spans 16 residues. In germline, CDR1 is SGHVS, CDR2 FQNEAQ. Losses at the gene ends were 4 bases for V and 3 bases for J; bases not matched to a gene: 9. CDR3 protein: CASSSTGTLPNQPQHF. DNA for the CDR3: TGTGCCAGCAGCTCGACAGGGACCCTCCCCAATCAGCCCCAGCATTTT.

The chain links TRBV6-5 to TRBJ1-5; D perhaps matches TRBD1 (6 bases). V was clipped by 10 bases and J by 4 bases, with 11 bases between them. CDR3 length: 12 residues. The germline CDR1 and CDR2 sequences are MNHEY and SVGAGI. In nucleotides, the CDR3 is TGTGCCACGGGGACACCGAATCAGCCCCAGCATTTT. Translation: CATGTPNQPQHF.

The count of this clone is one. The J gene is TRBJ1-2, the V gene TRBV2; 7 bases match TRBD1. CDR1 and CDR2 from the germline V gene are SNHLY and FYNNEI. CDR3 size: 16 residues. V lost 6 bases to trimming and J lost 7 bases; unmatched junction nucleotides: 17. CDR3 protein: CASSRGELTKGGGYTF. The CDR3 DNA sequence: TGTGCCAGCAGCAGGGGGGAGTTGACTAAAGGCGGTGGCTACACCTTC.

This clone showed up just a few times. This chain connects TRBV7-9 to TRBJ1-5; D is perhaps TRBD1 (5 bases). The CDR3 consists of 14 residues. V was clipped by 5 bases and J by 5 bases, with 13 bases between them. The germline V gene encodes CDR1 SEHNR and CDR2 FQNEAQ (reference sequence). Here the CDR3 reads CASSPVGGYQPQHF. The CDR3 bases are TGTGCCAGCAGCCCAGTCGGGGGGTATCAGCCCCAGCATTTT. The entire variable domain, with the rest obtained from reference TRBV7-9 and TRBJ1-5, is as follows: DTGVSQNPRHKITKRGQNVTFRCDPISEHNRLYWYRQTLGQGPEFLTYFQNEAQLEKSRLLSDRFSAERPKGSFSTLEIQRTEQGDSAMYLCASSPVGGYQPQHFGDGTRLSIL.

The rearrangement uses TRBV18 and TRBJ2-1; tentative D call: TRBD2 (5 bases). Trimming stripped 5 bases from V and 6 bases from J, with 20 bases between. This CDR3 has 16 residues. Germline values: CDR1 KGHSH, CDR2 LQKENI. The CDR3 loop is CASSSSSSIIANEQFF. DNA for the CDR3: TGTGCCAGCTCATCGTCTTCTAGCATTATTGCCAATGAGCAGTTCTTC.

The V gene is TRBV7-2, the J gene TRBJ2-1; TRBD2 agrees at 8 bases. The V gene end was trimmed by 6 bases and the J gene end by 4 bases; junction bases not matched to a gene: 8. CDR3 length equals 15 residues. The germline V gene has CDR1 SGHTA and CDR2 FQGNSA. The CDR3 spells CASSAPGLEYNEQFF. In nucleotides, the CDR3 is TGTGCCAGCAGTGCACCGGGACTAGAGTACAATGAGCAGTTCTTC.